Listed below are T cell receptor beta chains from one sample, sequenced in a study of cytomegalovirus exposure and HLA in healthy donors. Profiled with immunoSEQ multiplex PCR; TCRdb holds only in-frame clones, not every one. The repertoire holds roughly 250,000 clones, with 70% to 90% as singletons. Source material: PBMCs. The receptors shown here come from a woman aged 40 to 49 in good health and CMV-seropositive. Both conserved end residues are part of each CDR3. The order of the fields is clone size, J gene, D gene, V gene, CDR3 protein, CDR3 DNA. A D gene is named only where the DNA matches it firmly. Part of the rows lack a size; the others show once, few, many or a class for expanded clones.

- | TRBJ1-2 | - | TRBV30 | CAWSVRETYGYTF | TGTGCCTGGAGTGTGCGGGAGACCTATGGCTACACCTTC
- | TRBJ2-2 | TRBD2 | TRBV11-2 | CASSSRVAGEHTGELFF | TGTGCCAGCAGCTCACGCGTAGCGGGAGAGCACACCGGGGAGCTGTTTTTT
- | TRBJ1-2 | - | TRBV5-8 | CASSLWQGYGYTF | TGTGCCAGCAGCTTGTGGCAGGGATATGGCTACACCTTC
- | TRBJ1-1 | - | TRBV5-1 | CASSLGSMNTEAFF | TGCGCCAGCAGCTTGGGAAGCATGAACACTGAAGCTTTCTTT
- | TRBJ1-5 | TRBD1 | TRBV19 | CASSIAGTGAQPQHF | TGTGCCAGTAGTATAGCTGGGACAGGGGCTCAGCCCCAGCATTTT
once | TRBJ2-5 | - | TRBV19 | CASSALGAKGRGETQYF | TGTGCCAGTAGTGCCTTAGGGGCCAAGGGTAGAGGAGAGACCCAGTACTTC
- | TRBJ1-3 | - | TRBV4-3 | CASSQDIDSRSGNTIYF | TGCGCCAGCAGCCAAGATATCGACAGTCGCTCTGGAAACACCATATATTTT
- | TRBJ2-7 | - | TRBV4-3 | CASSRAGTNTYEQYF | TGCGCCAGCAGCCGTGCCGGGACAAACACCTACGAGCAGTACTTC
once | TRBJ2-3 | - | TRBV28 | CASESTDTQYF | TGTGCCAGCGAGAGCACAGATACGCAGTATTTT
- | TRBJ1-2 | TRBD1 | TRBV13 | CASSLRQGAGGYTF | TGTGCCAGCAGCTTAAGGCAGGGGGCGGGTGGCTACACCTTC
- | TRBJ2-1 | TRBD2 | TRBV19 | CASSSFGTSVREQFF | TGTGCCAGTAGTAGTTTCGGGACTAGCGTCCGGGAGCAGTTCTTC
- | TRBJ1-5 | TRBD1 | TRBV2 | CASRLGQGPLGNQPQHF | TGTGCCAGCAGACTTGGACAGGGCCCACTTGGGAATCAGCCCCAGCATTTT
- | TRBJ2-3 | TRBD2 | TRBV5-1 | CASSSSGTGTDTQYF | TGCGCCAGTTCCTCTAGCGGGACGGGTACAGATACGCAGTATTTT
once | TRBJ2-2 | TRBD1 | TRBV6-1 | CATRQGRNTGELFF | TGTGCCACCCGACAGGGGCGGAACACCGGGGAGCTGTTTTTT
- | TRBJ1-1 | - | TRBV5-4 | CASTRTENTEAFF | TGTGCCAGCACTAGGACAGAGAACACTGAAGCTTTCTTT
- | TRBJ1-2 | TRBD1 | TRBV6-1 | CASSERSRYRGGSGYTF | TGTGCCAGCAGCGAAAGGTCGCGATACAGGGGTGGAAGTGGCTACACCTTC
- | TRBJ1-3 | - | TRBV2 | CASSAGQSGNTIYF | TGTGCCAGCAGTGCCGGACAGTCTGGAAACACCATATATTTT
- | TRBJ1-2 | - | TRBV4-3 | CASSPQQGEDGYTF | TGCGCCAGCAGCCCGCAACAGGGAGAGGATGGCTACACCTTC
- | TRBJ2-1 | TRBD1 | TRBV30 | CAWDRGNEQFF | TGTGCCTGGGACAGGGGAAATGAGCAGTTCTTC
- | TRBJ1-3 | - | TRBV28 | CASSPGTTSGNTIYF | TGTGCCAGCAGTCCAGGGACAACTTCTGGAAACACCATATATTTT
- | TRBJ2-5 | TRBD2 | TRBV7-8 | CASSLLHGVAGAGETQYF | TGTGCCAGCAGCTTACTACACGGGGTAGCGGGAGCCGGCGAGACCCAGTACTTC
- | TRBJ2-2 | - | TRBV29-1 | CSVPRVGELFF | TGCAGCGTTCCCCGTGTCGGGGAGCTGTTTTTT
few | TRBJ1-2 | - | TRBV10-3 | CAISRELGSFTF | TGTGCCATCAGTCGGGAACTCGGATCCTTCACCTTC
- | TRBJ2-1 | TRBD2 | TRBV4-1 | CASSQPDTSGNPKSSYNEQFF | TGCGCCAGCAGCCAACCTGATACTAGCGGAAATCCAAAAAGCTCCTACAATGAGCAGTTCTTC
once | TRBJ2-1 | - | TRBV7-2 | CATNAGISYNEQFF | TGTGCCACCAACGCGGGTATCTCCTACAATGAGCAGTTCTTC
- | TRBJ2-1 | - | TRBV30 | CAWSVVIRSEQFF | TGTGCCTGGAGTGTAGTCATTCGGAGTGAGCAGTTCTTC
- | TRBJ2-2 | TRBD2 | TRBV9 | CASSVVSAGGPGTGELFF | TGTGCCAGCAGCGTAGTGTCTGCGGGAGGGCCGGGCACCGGGGAGCTGTTTTTT
- | TRBJ2-7 | TRBD1 | TRBV6-5 | CASRPGQGSYEQYF | TGTGCCAGCAGGCCGGGACAGGGGTCCTACGAGCAGTACTTC
- | TRBJ2-7 | TRBD2 | TRBV7-9 | CASSSSGARTYEQYF | TGTGCCAGCAGTTCTAGCGGGGCCCGTACCTACGAGCAGTACTTC
- | TRBJ2-7 | - | TRBV28 | CASSLFLQGRREQYF | TGTGCCAGCAGTTTGTTTTTACAGGGGAGGCGCGAGCAGTACTTC